The 3 T cell receptor beta chains presented below share a single source sample, sequenced in a study of T cells in Graves' hyperthyroidism and ophthalmopathy. Amplified TCR beta CDR3 regions came from RNA transcripts. Initially, a first-round RT-PCR of the TCR CDR3 employed the HTBI primer set. TCRdb reprocessed the multiplex PCR reads with MiXCR, giving one entry per CDR3 protein. The data contain a few hundred thousand distinct CDR3 sequences, less than 20% of them singletons. Sequenced: blood. All receptors derive from a woman in her 30s with Graves' hyperthyroidism.

This clonotype has ten or more counts. The gene calls are TRBV10-3 and TRBJ1-2; D remains ambiguous. The CDR3 has 12 amino acids. Trimming took 5 bases from V and 4 from J, leaving 8 bases between them. CDR1 and CDR2 from the germline V gene are ENHRY and SYGVKD. The CDR3 DNA reads TGTGCCATCAGTAATGACGTCTATGGCTACACCTTC. Its protein product is CAISNDVYGYTF.

A remark on this clonotype: A much larger clone sits a single nucleotide away, making a read error possible. This sequence joins TRBV12-3 or TRBV12-4 and TRBJ2-1, with TRBD2 matching 10 bases. The V and J ends lost 6 bases and 6 bases, in that order; junction bases with no gene match: 8. The CDR3 spans 15 residues. CDR3 nucleotides: TGTGCCAGCAGCGGTGAGCGGGAGGGATGCAATGAGCAGTTCTTC. This translates into CASSGEREGCNEQFF.

In this sample, this clonotype turned up many times. This chain links TRBV2 with TRBJ2-7; 7 nucleotides agree with TRBD1. Germline assignment: CDR1 SNHLY and CDR2 FYNNEI. J gave up 2 bases and V 6 bases, and 7 bases lay outside the gene matches. This CDR3 region has 14 residues. CDR3 loop: CASRDGTDPYEQYF. Here the CDR3 DNA reads TGTGCCAGCAGGGATGGGACAGACCCCTACGAGCAGTACTTC. Drawing the rest from reference TRBV2 and TRBJ2-7, the complete variable domain is EPEVTQTPSHQVTQMGQEVILRCVPISNHLYFYWYRQILGQKVEFLVSFYNNEISEKSEIFDDQFSVERPDGSNFTLKIRSTKLEDSAMYFCASRDGTDPYEQYFGPGTRLTVT.